This T cell receptor beta chain was retrieved from a study of T cell repertoires in cytomegalovirus infection. Study-wide context: Both a matching HLA type and CMV infection were indicated by public TCR beta signatures. Overall study findings and caveats: HLA-C-restricted CMV clonotypes gave the most frequent clonotype in two of eight donors. Individuals carrying CMV plus the relevant HLA were identified by cumulative frequency of public TCR beta families.

This CDR3 spans 15 amino acids. V lost 0 bases to trimming and J lost 4 bases; unmatched junction nucleotides: 6. CDR1 and CDR2 from the germline V gene are MNHEY and SMNVEV (reference sequence). TCRdb re-derived calls from the reads in MiXCR, one entry per CDR3 protein. This repertoire shows about 920,000 distinct CDR3 sequences, approximately 31% found once; its top ten account for about 14%. With respect to this clonotype: Its antigen is not identified.

The chain couples TRBV27 to TRBJ2-7; 7 nucleotides line up with TRBD1. The source is a human donor in good health (CMV status not recorded). Some clones in this sample may be carry-over from other donors' samples. The sample was cultured CD8+ T cells from PBMCs, taken from culture after CMV antigen stimulation. CDR3 in DNA: TGTGCCAGCAGTTTATCCGGGACAGCCCATTACGAGCAGTACTTC. Translated: CASSLSGTAHYEQYF.